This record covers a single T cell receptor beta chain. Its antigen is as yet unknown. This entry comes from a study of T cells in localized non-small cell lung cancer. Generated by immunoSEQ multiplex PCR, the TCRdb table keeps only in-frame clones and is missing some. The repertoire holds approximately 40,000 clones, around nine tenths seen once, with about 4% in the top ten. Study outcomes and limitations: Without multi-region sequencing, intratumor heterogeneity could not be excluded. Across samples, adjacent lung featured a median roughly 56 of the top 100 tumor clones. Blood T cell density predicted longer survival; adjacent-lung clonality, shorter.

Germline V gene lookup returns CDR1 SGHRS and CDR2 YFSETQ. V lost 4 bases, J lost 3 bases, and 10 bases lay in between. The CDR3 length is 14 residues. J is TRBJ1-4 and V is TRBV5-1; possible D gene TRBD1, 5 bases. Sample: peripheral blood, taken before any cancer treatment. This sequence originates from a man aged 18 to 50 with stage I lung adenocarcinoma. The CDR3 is CASSPGQPNEKLFF. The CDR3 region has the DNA TGCGCCAGCAGCCCAGGGCAACCTAATGAAAAACTGTTTTTT.